The rows below give T cell receptor beta chains drawn from one sample of a study of early T cells in non-severe SARS-CoV-2 infection. TCRdb re-called the 5' RACE reads with MiXCR, one entry per CDR3 protein. The profile shows tens of thousands of distinct CDR3 sequences, 9% to 15% of them singletons. Sequencing was carried out using whole blood. These receptors were collected from an adult who was a healthcare worker with PCR-confirmed SARS-CoV-2 infection or an uninfected control (not recorded which). Each CDR3 is given with its conserved first and last residue. Fields, in order: clone size, D gene, CDR3 length, J gene, V gene, CDR3 protein, CDR3 DNA. A D gene is named only where the DNA matches it firmly. The size entry is marked missing in some rows and otherwise reads once, few, many or a size class.

size: many
D: .
length: 14
J: TRBJ2-1
V: TRBV5-4
CDR3: CASSLNAGTGEQFF
DNA: TGTGCCAGCAGCTTGAATGCCGGGACGGGAGAGCAGTTCTTC

size: few
D: .
length: 11
J: TRBJ2-5
V: TRBV3-1
CDR3: CASSQDLGLYF
DNA: TGTGCCAGCAGCCAAGATTTGGGCCTGTACTTC

size: many
D: .
length: 10
J: TRBJ2-6
V: TRBV2
CDR3: CASGGNVLTF
DNA: TGTGCCAGCGGGGGGAACGTCCTGACTTTC

size: many
D: TRBD1
length: 16
J: TRBJ2-7
V: TRBV4-1
CDR3: CASSQAHGQAIYEQYF
DNA: TGCGCCAGCAGTCAAGCCCACGGACAGGCAATCTACGAGCAGTACTTC

size: .
D: .
length: 17
J: TRBJ2-3
V: TRBV5-1
CDR3: CASRLTGSGVSTDTQYF
DNA: TGCGCCAGCAGATTAACCGGGAGCGGAGTTTCGACAGATACGCAGTATTTT

size: many
D: .
length: 12
J: TRBJ2-1
V: TRBV2
CDR3: CASRTSLLEQFF
DNA: TGTGCCAGCAGAACTAGCTTGCTTGAGCAGTTCTTC

size: many
D: .
length: 11
J: TRBJ1-2
V: TRBV28
CDR3: CASGRTLGYTF
DNA: TGTGCCAGCGGAAGGACCCTTGGCTACACCTTC

size: .
D: .
length: 14
J: TRBJ1-5
V: TRBV27
CDR3: CASSPLATNQPQHF
DNA: TGTGCCAGCAGCCCATTGGCCACTAATCAGCCCCAGCATTTT

size: many
D: .
length: 11
J: TRBJ1-1
V: TRBV29-1
CDR3: CSVEYRAEAFF
DNA: TGCAGCGTTGAGTACAGGGCAGAAGCTTTCTTT

size: .
D: TRBD1
length: 16
J: TRBJ1-2
V: TRBV12-3/TRBV12-4
CDR3: CASSPQGQAPSYGYTF
DNA: TGTGCCAGCAGTCCACAGGGACAGGCCCCGTCCTATGGCTACACCTTC

size: many
D: .
length: 11
J: TRBJ1-2
V: TRBV29-1
CDR3: CSVDAGYGYTF
DNA: TGCAGCGTTGACGCAGGCTATGGCTACACCTTC

size: .
D: TRBD2
length: 16
J: TRBJ2-3
V: TRBV18
CDR3: CASSPGTSGSTDTQYF
DNA: TGTGCCAGCTCACCCGGGACTAGCGGGAGTACAGATACGCAGTATTTT

size: few
D: .
length: 15
J: TRBJ1-1
V: TRBV20-1
CDR3: CSARAPSGGGTEAFF
DNA: TGCAGTGCTAGAGCCCCGAGTGGAGGGGGCACTGAAGCTTTCTTT

size: many
D: .
length: 12
J: TRBJ1-1
V: TRBV29-1
CDR3: CSVLGGGTEAFF
DNA: TGCAGCGTTTTAGGGGGTGGGACTGAAGCTTTCTTT

size: few
D: TRBD1
length: 17
J: TRBJ1-5
V: TRBV28
CDR3: CASIKDRGLRGNQPQHF
DNA: TGTGCCAGCATCAAGGACAGGGGGTTGCGTGGCAATCAGCCCCAGCATTTT

size: many
D: TRBD2
length: 15
J: TRBJ2-5
V: TRBV7-6
CDR3: CASSRLAGGQETQYF
DNA: TGTGCCAGCAGCCGACTAGCGGGCGGACAAGAGACCCAGTACTTC

size: many
D: TRBD1
length: 15
J: TRBJ1-6
V: TRBV9
CDR3: CASSPGQGGNSPLHF
DNA: TGTGCCAGCAGCCCCGGACAGGGTGGCAATTCACCCCTCCACTTT

size: .
D: .
length: 17
J: TRBJ2-4
V: TRBV7-2
CDR3: CASSLVPRRSSGNIQYF
DNA: TGTGCCAGCAGCTTAGTACCCAGGCGGTCTAGTGGAAACATTCAGTACTTC

size: .
D: .
length: 15
J: TRBJ2-3
V: TRBV9
CDR3: CASSVGPTGTDTQYF
DNA: TGTGCCAGCAGCGTAGGGCCCACAGGCACAGATACGCAGTATTTT

size: .
D: TRBD1
length: 15
J: TRBJ2-1
V: TRBV25-1
CDR3: CASSEYGTGYNEQFF
DNA: TGTGCCAGCAGTGAATATGGGACAGGCTACAATGAGCAGTTCTTC

size: .
D: .
length: 14
J: TRBJ2-7
V: TRBV18
CDR3: CASSVFPQGDEQYF
DNA: TGTGCCAGCTCAGTGTTTCCACAGGGTGACGAGCAGTACTTC

size: few
D: .
length: 15
J: TRBJ1-5
V: TRBV20-1
CDR3: CSARDHRVSNQPQHF
DNA: TGCAGTGCTAGAGACCACAGGGTTAGCAATCAGCCCCAGCATTTT

size: few
D: TRBD1
length: 17
J: TRBJ1-1
V: TRBV20-1
CDR3: CSARSDREDGMNTEAFF
DNA: TGCAGTGCTAGAAGTGACAGGGAGGACGGAATGAACACTGAAGCTTTCTTT

size: few
D: TRBD1
length: 16
J: TRBJ2-2
V: TRBV5-4
CDR3: CASSGDTRGLFGELFF
DNA: TGTGCCAGCAGCGGGGACACCAGGGGGTTGTTCGGGGAGCTGTTTTTT

size: many
D: .
length: 15
J: TRBJ2-1
V: TRBV27
CDR3: CASSPGRTRAGEQFF
DNA: TGTGCCAGCAGTCCGGGACGAACCCGCGCTGGTGAGCAGTTCTTC

size: .
D: TRBD2
length: 15
J: TRBJ2-7
V: TRBV7-2
CDR3: CASSLASGTRNEQYF
DNA: TGTGCCAGCAGCTTAGCGTCCGGGACTAGAAACGAGCAGTACTTC

size: .
D: .
length: 16
J: TRBJ2-7
V: TRBV7-8
CDR3: CASSLATGRKNYEQYF
DNA: TGTGCCAGCAGCTTAGCCACGGGACGGAAAAACTACGAGCAGTACTTC

size: .
D: TRBD2
length: 16
J: TRBJ2-1
V: TRBV6-1
CDR3: CASSEASASGRWEQFF
DNA: TGTGCCAGCAGTGAAGCATCAGCTAGCGGGAGGTGGGAGCAGTTCTTC

size: many
D: .
length: 13
J: TRBJ1-4
V: TRBV20-1
CDR3: CSAPGDFNEKLFF
DNA: TGCAGTGCCCCGGGAGACTTTAATGAAAAACTGTTTTTT

size: .
D: TRBD2
length: 16
J: TRBJ2-7
V: TRBV28
CDR3: CASITVQGGRGYEQYF
DNA: TGTGCCAGCATCACTGTTCAGGGCGGGAGGGGTTACGAGCAGTACTTC

size: many
D: .
length: 14
J: TRBJ2-4
V: TRBV19
CDR3: CASSTALAKNIQYF
DNA: TGTGCCAGTAGTACCGCTCTAGCCAAAAACATTCAGTACTTC

size: few
D: .
length: 12
J: TRBJ2-3
V: TRBV29-1
CDR3: CSVEEGADTQYF
DNA: TGCAGCGTTGAGGAAGGGGCAGATACGCAGTATTTT

size: many
D: TRBD1
length: 14
J: TRBJ2-1
V: TRBV18
CDR3: CATDRGNSYNEQFF
DNA: TGTGCCACCGACAGGGGAAACTCCTACAATGAGCAGTTCTTC

size: few
D: .
length: 12
J: TRBJ1-2
V: TRBV29-1
CDR3: CSVDREGYGYTF
DNA: TGCAGCGTTGACAGGGAAGGCTATGGCTACACCTTC

size: few
D: TRBD1
length: 14
J: TRBJ2-1
V: TRBV7-9
CDR3: CASSSLTGYNEQFF
DNA: TGTGCCAGCAGCTCCCTGACAGGGTACAATGAGCAGTTCTTC

size: many
D: .
length: 12
J: TRBJ2-7
V: TRBV29-1
CDR3: CSVRHLSYEQYF
DNA: TGCAGCGTCCGACACCTCTCCTACGAGCAGTACTTC

size: many
D: .
length: 12
J: TRBJ2-1
V: TRBV5-1
CDR3: CASTPGSDEQFF
DNA: TGCGCCAGCACCCCCGGATCTGATGAGCAGTTCTTC

size: .
D: TRBD2
length: 15
J: TRBJ2-7
V: TRBV18
CDR3: CASSYLAGEAGEQYF
DNA: TGTGCCAGCTCATACCTAGCGGGAGAAGCGGGCGAGCAGTACTTC

size: many
D: TRBD2
length: 14
J: TRBJ2-7
V: TRBV20-1
CDR3: CSAFGLAGFYEQYF
DNA: TGCAGTGCGTTCGGACTAGCGGGATTCTACGAGCAGTACTTC

size: few
D: .
length: 15
J: TRBJ2-3
V: TRBV5-4
CDR3: CASSLGGFGTDTQYF
DNA: TGTGCCAGCAGCTTGGGAGGGTTCGGGACAGATACGCAGTATTTT

size: few
D: .
length: 15
J: TRBJ1-3
V: TRBV7-6
CDR3: CASSFGPSSGNTIYF
DNA: TGTGCCAGCAGCTTCGGACCCAGCTCTGGAAACACCATATATTTT

size: many
D: .
length: 16
J: TRBJ1-2
V: TRBV12-3/TRBV12-4
CDR3: CASTPSLTGNSYGYTF
DNA: TGTGCCAGCACACCCAGCCTTACAGGGAATTCCTATGGCTACACCTTC

size: few
D: .
length: 15
J: TRBJ2-1
V: TRBV5-4
CDR3: CASSLSQVSYNEQFF
DNA: TGTGCCAGCAGCTTGAGCCAAGTTTCCTACAATGAGCAGTTCTTC

size: many
D: TRBD1
length: 15
J: TRBJ2-5
V: TRBV11-2
CDR3: CASSPQPGQKETQYF
DNA: TGTGCCAGCAGCCCCCAACCGGGACAGAAAGAGACCCAGTACTTC